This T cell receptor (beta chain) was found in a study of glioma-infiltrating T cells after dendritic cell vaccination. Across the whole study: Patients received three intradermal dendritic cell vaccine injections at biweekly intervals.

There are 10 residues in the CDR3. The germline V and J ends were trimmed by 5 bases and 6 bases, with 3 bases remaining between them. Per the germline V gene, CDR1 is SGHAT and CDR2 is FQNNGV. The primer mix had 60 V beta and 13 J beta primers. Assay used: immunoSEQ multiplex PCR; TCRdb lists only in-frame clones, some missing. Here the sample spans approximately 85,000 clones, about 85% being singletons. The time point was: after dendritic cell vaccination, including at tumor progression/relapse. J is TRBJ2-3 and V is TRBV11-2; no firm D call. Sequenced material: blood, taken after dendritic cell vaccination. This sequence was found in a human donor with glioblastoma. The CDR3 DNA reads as TGTGCCAGCAGCCAGGATACGCAGTATTTT. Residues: CASSQDTQYF.